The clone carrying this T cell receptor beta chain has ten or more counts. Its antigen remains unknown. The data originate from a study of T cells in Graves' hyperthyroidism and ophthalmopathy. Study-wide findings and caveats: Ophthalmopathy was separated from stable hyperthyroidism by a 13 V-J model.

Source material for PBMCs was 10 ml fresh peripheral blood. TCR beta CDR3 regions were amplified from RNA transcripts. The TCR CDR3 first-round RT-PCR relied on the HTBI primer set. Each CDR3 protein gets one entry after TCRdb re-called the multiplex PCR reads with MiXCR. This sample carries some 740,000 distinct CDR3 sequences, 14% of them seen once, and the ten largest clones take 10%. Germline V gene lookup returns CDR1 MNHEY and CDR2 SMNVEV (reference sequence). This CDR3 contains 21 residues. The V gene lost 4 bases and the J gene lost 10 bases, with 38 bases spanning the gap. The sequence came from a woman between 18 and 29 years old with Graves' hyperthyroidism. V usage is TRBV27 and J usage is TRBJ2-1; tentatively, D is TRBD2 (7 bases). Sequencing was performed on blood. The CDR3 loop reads CASSSVQGRVFGLAEVEEQFF. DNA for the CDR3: TGTGCCAGCAGTTCGGTACAGGGTAGGGTCTTTGGGCTAGCGGAGGTAGAGGAGCAGTTCTTC.